The 15 T cell receptor beta chains below were found in one sample sequenced in a study of technical replicates of blood from a few donors. The table came from immunoSEQ multiplex PCR; TCRdb's copy has only in-frame clones and leaves some out. Found here are about 76,000 clones, 94% of them singletons; the top ten hold around 0.37%. Sequenced sample: T cells isolated from PBMCs. Every receptor here comes from a human donor in good health.

The chain is built from TRBV27 and TRBJ2-3; D is possibly TRBD1 (6 bases). Trimming removed 5 bases at V and 8 bases at J, with 14 bases between. This CDR3 comprises 13 residues. Germline lookup yields CDR1 MNHEY and CDR2 SMNVEV (reference sequence). The CDR3 loop is CASSINRVATQYF. Written as DNA, the CDR3 is TGTGCCAGCAGTATCAACAGGGTGGCTACGCAGTATTTT.

The V call is TRBV29-1, the J call TRBJ2-3; 8 bases fit TRBD1. The CDR3 runs to 14 residues. Germline CDR1 reads SQVTM; CDR2 reads ANQGSEA. J lost 5 bases, V lost 5 bases, and 9 bases had no gene match. In DNA, the CDR3 is TGCAGCGTTACTTCAGGGGGCGGCGGAGATACGCAGTATTTT. This gives the protein CSVTSGGGGDTQYF.

This clone was counted once. The J gene is TRBJ2-5, the V gene TRBV7-9; 9 bases are shared with TRBD1. V trimming: 5 bases; J trimming: 4 bases; junction bases outside the gene matches: 5. CDR3 size: 14 residues. The germline V gene encodes CDR1 SEHNR and CDR2 FQNEAQ (reference sequence). CDR3 in DNA: TGTGCCAGCAGCCCCGGGACAGGGTCAGAGACCCAGTACTTC. Translating gives CASSPGTGSETQYF.

The chain combines TRBV7-8 with TRBJ1-2, with D perhaps TRBD1 (5 bases). This CDR3 region has 13 residues. Trimming took off 8 bases at V and 2 bases at J, with 12 bases between the two ends. Germline assignment: CDR1 SGHVS and CDR2 FQNEAQ. Written as DNA, the CDR3 is TGTGCCAGCTCAGGGCTGGGAAACTATGGCTACACCTTC. It translates to CASSGLGNYGYTF.

This clone was counted a single time. The chain links TRBV6-6 to TRBJ1-1; D call uncertain. CDR1 MNHNY and CDR2 SVGAGI come from the germline V gene (reference sequence). The CDR3 has 13 amino acids. Trimming took 2 bases from V and 3 from J, leaving 7 bases between them. CDR3 amino acids: CASSYNTYTEAFF. The DNA of the CDR3 is TGTGCCAGCAGTTACAACACCTACACTGAAGCTTTCTTT.

The J gene is TRBJ2-1, the V gene TRBV9; 14 bases agree with TRBD2. The CDR3 consists of 16 residues. CDR1 is SGDLS and CDR2 is YYNGEE in the germline V gene. V trimming: 0 bases; J trimming: 10 bases; junction bases outside the gene matches: 6. This CDR3 is CASSVGLAGGPGEQFF. The DNA for the CDR3 is TGTGCCAGCAGCGTAGGACTAGCGGGAGGGCCTGGGGAGCAGTTCTTC.

The CDR3 DNA is TGCGCCAGCAGCCAAGACAGGGGACAGCCCTATGGCTACACCTTC. The encoded protein is CASSQDRGQPYGYTF. The chain is built from TRBV4-3 and TRBJ1-2; the match to TRBD1 covers 7 bases. The germline CDR1 and CDR2 sequences are LGHNA and YSLEER. The CDR3 loop spans 15 amino acids. The junction had 5 bases not matched to a gene; V was cut back by 0 bases and J by 4 bases.

The chain is built from TRBV19 and TRBJ2-1; the match to TRBD2 covers 10 bases. This CDR3 region has 18 residues. Germline V lookup: CDR1 LNHDA, CDR2 SQIVND (reference sequence). With 1 base clipped from V and 4 bases from J, the junction kept 10 bases outside the gene matches. CDR3 loop: CASSIVSLAGDYYNEQFF. The CDR3 DNA sequence: TGTGCCAGTAGTATAGTCAGTCTAGCGGGAGACTATTACAATGAGCAGTTCTTC.

The chain employs TRBV7-9 and TRBJ1-5, with D possibly matching TRBD1 (5 bases). Trimming pared 2 bases from V and 1 base from J, leaving 9 bases between. CDR3 length: 15 residues. Germline V gene data show CDR1 as SEHNR and CDR2 as FQNEAQ (reference sequence). The CDR3 protein is CASSLNGGSNQPQHF. In DNA form, the CDR3 reads TGTGCCAGCAGCTTAAATGGGGGGAGCAATCAGCCCCAGCATTTT. The full variable domain, rest sourced from reference TRBV7-9 and TRBJ1-5, is DTGVSQNPRHKITKRGQNVTFRCDPISEHNRLYWYRQTLGQGPEFLTYFQNEAQLEKSRLLSDRFSAERPKGSFSTLEIQRTEQGDSAMYLCASSLNGGSNQPQHFGDGTRLSIL.

The chain joins TRBV28 to TRBJ2-7, with D tentatively TRBD1 (6 bases). CDR3 length equals 17 residues. The V end was cut by 1 base, the J end by 4 bases, with 20 bases between. Looked up from germline, CDR1 is MDHEN and CDR2 is SYDVKM. CDR3 coding DNA: TGTGCCAGCAGTTTATTTTCGGTTGGGGGCAGGAGGTACGAGCAGTACTTC. Translation gives CASSLFSVGGRRYEQYF.

This chain links TRBV7-2 with TRBJ1-2; 7 bases map to TRBD1. The CDR3 sequence is 15 residues long. Germline CDR1 SGHTA, CDR2 FQGNSA. J gave up 8 bases and V 3 bases, and 12 bases lay outside the gene matches. In nucleotides, the CDR3 is TGTGCCAGCAGCTTTGGGACCGGGACAGATGTGGGCTACACCTTC. Amino acids: CASSFGTGTDVGYTF. The complete variable domain, with remaining parts taken from reference TRBV7-2 and TRBJ1-2, reads GAGVSQSPSNKVTEKGKDVELRCDPISGHTALYWYRQSLGQGLEFLIYFQGNSAPDKSGLPSDRFSAERTGGSVSTLTIQRTQQEDSAVYLCASSFGTGTDVGYTFGSGTRLTVV.

This chain links TRBV7-9 with TRBJ2-7, with D maybe TRBD1 (6 bases). Between the trimmed V and J ends, which lost 4 bases and 2 bases, there was a span of 15 bases. CDR1 and CDR2 (germline): SEHNR, FQNEAQ (reference sequence). The CDR3 is 15 residues long. The chain's CDR3 is CASSSRGVYAYEQYF. Here the CDR3 DNA reads TGTGCCAGCAGCTCCAGGGGAGTCTACGCCTACGAGCAGTACTTC. The full variable domain, its missing parts supplied by reference TRBV7-9 and TRBJ2-7, is DTGVSQNPRHKITKRGQNVTFRCDPISEHNRLYWYRQTLGQGPEFLTYFQNEAQLEKSRLLSDRFSAERPKGSFSTLEIQRTEQGDSAMYLCASSSRGVYAYEQYFGPGTRLTVT.

J is TRBJ2-5 and V is TRBV6-5; 8 nucleotides line up with TRBD1. This CDR3 contains 15 residues. Germline lookup yields CDR1 MNHEY and CDR2 SVGAGI. Losses at the gene ends were 4 bases for V and 5 bases for J; bases not matched to a gene: 9. In DNA form, the CDR3 reads TGTGCCAGCAGTTCCCAAGCAACAGGGGGGGAGACCCAGTACTTC. Residues: CASSSQATGGETQYF.

For the CDR3, the DNA is TGCGCCAGCAGCCCCAACCAGGGGTTCGGGGTGGAGACCCAGTACTTC. Encoded protein: CASSPNQGFGVETQYF. This chain connects TRBV5-1 to TRBJ2-5; a weak D match, TRBD1 (6 bases). The V gene's germline CDR1 is SGHRS and CDR2 YFSETQ. The CDR3 runs 16 residues. Trimming shortened V by 4 bases and J by 5 bases, and 21 bases separated the two germline ends.

The chain employs TRBV4-1 and TRBJ2-1; no clear D gene. Germline lookup yields CDR1 MGHRA and CDR2 YSYEKL. Trimming took 3 bases from V and 4 from J, leaving 13 bases between them. This CDR3 comprises 15 residues. CDR3 nucleotides: TGCGCCAGCAGCCACCTCCGAGACATATACAATGAGCAGTTCTTC. Translated, it gives CASSHLRDIYNEQFF.